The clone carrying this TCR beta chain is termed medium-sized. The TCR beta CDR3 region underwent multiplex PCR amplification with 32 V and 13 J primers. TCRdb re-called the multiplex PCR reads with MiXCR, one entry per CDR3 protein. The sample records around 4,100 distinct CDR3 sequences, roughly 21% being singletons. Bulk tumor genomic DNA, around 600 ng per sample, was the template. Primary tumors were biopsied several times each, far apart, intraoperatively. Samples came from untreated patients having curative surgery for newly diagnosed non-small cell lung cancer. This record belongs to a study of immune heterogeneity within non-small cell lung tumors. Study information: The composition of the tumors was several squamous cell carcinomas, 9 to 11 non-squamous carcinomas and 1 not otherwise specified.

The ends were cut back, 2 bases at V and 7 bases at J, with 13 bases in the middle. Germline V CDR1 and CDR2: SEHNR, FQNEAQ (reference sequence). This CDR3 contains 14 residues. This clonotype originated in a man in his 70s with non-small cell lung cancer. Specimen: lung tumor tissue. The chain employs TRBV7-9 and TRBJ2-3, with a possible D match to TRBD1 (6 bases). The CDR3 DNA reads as TGTGCCAGCAGCTTATCAGGGGACGGATATACGCAGTATTTT. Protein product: CASSLSGDGYTQYF.